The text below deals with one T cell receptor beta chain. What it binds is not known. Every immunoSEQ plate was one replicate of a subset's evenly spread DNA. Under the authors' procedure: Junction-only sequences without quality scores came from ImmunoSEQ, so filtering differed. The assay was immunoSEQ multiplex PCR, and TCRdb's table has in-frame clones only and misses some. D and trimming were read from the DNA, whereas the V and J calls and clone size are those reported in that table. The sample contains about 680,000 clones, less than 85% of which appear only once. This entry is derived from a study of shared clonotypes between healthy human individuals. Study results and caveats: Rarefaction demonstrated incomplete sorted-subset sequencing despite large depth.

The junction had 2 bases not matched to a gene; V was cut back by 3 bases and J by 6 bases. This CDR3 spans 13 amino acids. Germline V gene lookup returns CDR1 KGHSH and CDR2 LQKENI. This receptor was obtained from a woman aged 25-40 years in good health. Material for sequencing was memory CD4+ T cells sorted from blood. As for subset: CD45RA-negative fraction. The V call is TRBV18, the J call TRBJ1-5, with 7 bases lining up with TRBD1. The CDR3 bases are TGTGCCAGCTCACCCGGGACAGTTCAGCCCCAGCATTTT. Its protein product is CASSPGTVQPQHF.